One sample yielded the 22 T cell receptor beta chains listed below, sequenced in a study of T cell responses to AZD1222 COVID-19 vaccine (dated by TCRdb to the early 2020s). Library preparation was by the immunoSEQ multiplex PCR assay. TCRdb limited this immuneACCESS table to in-frame rearrangements with V and J called. A share of clones is missing; checked studies link under half to unresolved V genes, and the rest is unexplained. The sample includes over 150,000 clones, with 85% to 95% observed a single time. In total, the top ten clones hold 1% of the sample. The sample's time point, from its label and the paper: about 28 days (+/-7) after the second vaccine dose. In the paper's terms, the treatment or condition label means: meningococcal conjugate vaccine given as trial control. Sequencing was performed on peripheral blood, taken 28 days after the second dose of the MenACWY control vaccine. These receptors all come from an adult who received the MenACWY meningococcal vaccine as a control.

The rearrangement links TRBV9 to TRBJ1-2; TRBD1 agrees at 9 bases. With 2 bases clipped from V and 0 bases from J, the junction kept 2 bases outside the gene matches. Germline assignment: CDR1 SGDLS and CDR2 YYNGEE. This CDR3 region has 15 residues. CDR3 in amino acids: CASSVGQGPNYGYTF. The DNA for the CDR3 is TGTGCCAGCAGCGTGGGACAGGGACCTAACTATGGCTACACCTTC.

The J gene is TRBJ1-2, the V gene TRBV5-1, with 11 bases fitting TRBD1. This CDR3 is built from 16 residues. CDR1 SGHRS and CDR2 YFSETQ come from the germline V gene. Trimming took 2 bases from V and 6 from J; bases not matched to a gene: 9. CDR3 region: CASSLGQGASRDGYTF. In nucleotides, the CDR3 is TGCGCCAGCAGCTTAGGACAGGGGGCTAGTCGGGATGGCTACACCTTC.

The rearrangement links TRBV5-1 to TRBJ1-1, with a tentative D call TRBD1 (5 bases). V was pared by 5 bases and J by 0 bases, with 20 bases between. The CDR3 consists of 17 residues. Germline V lookup: CDR1 SGHRS, CDR2 YFSETQ. Here the CDR3 reads CASSMRQGSIVNTEAFF. CDR3 DNA: TGCGCCAGCAGTATGCGGCAGGGTTCAATCGTGAACACTGAAGCTTTCTTT. Variable domain in full (rest from reference TRBV5-1 and TRBJ1-1): KAGVTQTPRYLIKTRGQQVTLSCSPISGHRSVSWYQQTPGQGLQFLFEYFSETQRNKGNFPGRFSGRQFSNSRSEMNVSTLELGDSALYLCASSMRQGSIVNTEAFFGQGTRLTVV.

A remark on this clone: At the DNA level, this CDR3 is encoded by other sequences in the same sample as well. CDR3 region: CASSRQGHTEAFF. The CDR3 nucleotides are TGTGCCAGCAGTCGACAGGGACACACTGAAGCTTTCTTT. The chain joins TRBV6-5 to TRBJ1-1; TRBD1 matches at 7 bases. CDR1 and CDR2 from the germline V gene are MNHEY and SVGAGI. J was trimmed by 3 bases and V by 5 bases; bases with no gene match: 3. The CDR3 spans 13 residues.

V gene TRBV5-6 combines with J gene TRBJ1-4; no firm D call. Germline-derived CDR1 and CDR2 are SGHDT and YYEEEE. Trimming removed 4 bases at V and 0 bases at J, with 7 bases between. The length of the CDR3 is 14 residues. The CDR3 is CASSDGTTNEKLFF. The CDR3 DNA reads as TGTGCCAGCAGCGACGGGACAACTAATGAAAAACTGTTTTTT. The full variable domain, rest sourced from reference TRBV5-6 and TRBJ1-4, is DAGVTQSPTHLIKTRGQQVTLRCSPKSGHDTVSWYQQALGQGPQFIFQYYEEEERQRGNFPDRFSGHQFPNYSSELNVNALLLGDSALYLCASSDGTTNEKLFFGSGTQLSVL.

This rearrangement joins TRBV5-4 to TRBJ1-2; D ambiguous. Germline V gene data show CDR1 as SGHNT and CDR2 as YYREEE (reference sequence). Deletions cut 4 bases from V and 4 bases from J, with 8 bases between. The CDR3 contains 12 residues. DNA for the CDR3: TGTGCCAGCAGCCTCCCGAGCTATGGCTACACCTTC. As protein: CASSLPSYGYTF.

This chain uses TRBV7-8 with TRBJ1-1; TRBD1 is a possible D gene (6 bases). The CDR3 is 16 amino acids. CDR1 is SGHVS, CDR2 FQNEAQ, per germline. Trimming removed 2 bases at V and 0 bases at J, with 13 bases between. The DNA of the CDR3 is TGTGCCAGCAGCTTAAGGGGGGACAACATGAACACTGAAGCTTTCTTT. Amino acid sequence: CASSLRGDNMNTEAFF. Full variable domain (missing parts from reference TRBV7-8 and TRBJ1-1): GAGVSQSPRYKVAKRGQDVALRCDPISGHVSLFWYQQALGQGPEFLTYFQNEAQLDKSGLPSDRFFAERPEGSVSTLKIQRTQQEDSAVYLCASSLRGDNMNTEAFFGQGTRLTVV.

V is TRBV14 and J is TRBJ2-3; 9 bases align to TRBD2. Germline-derived CDR1 and CDR2 are SGHDN and FVKESK. The CDR3 runs to 14 residues. J gave up 12 bases and V 0 bases, and 7 bases lay outside the gene matches. For the CDR3, the DNA is TGTGCCAGCAGCCAAGAGGCTAGCGGGGCCCTCCAGTATTTT. Amino acid sequence: CASSQEASGALQYF.

V gene TRBV19 combines with J gene TRBJ2-6; the D gene is possibly TRBD2 (7 bases). The germline CDR1 and CDR2 sequences are LNHDA and SQIVND (reference sequence). The CDR3 loop spans 15 amino acids. The germline V and J ends were trimmed by 7 bases and 4 bases, with 14 bases remaining between them. The chain's CDR3 is CASTRGAPGANVLTF. The DNA for the CDR3 is TGTGCCAGTACCCGGGGGGCGCCAGGGGCCAACGTCCTGACTTTC.

The chain carries TRBV28 and TRBJ1-1; D possibly corresponds to TRBD1 (6 bases). The CDR3 loop spans 16 amino acids. The V and J ends lost 6 bases and 2 bases respectively, with 19 bases between them. Germline CDR1 is MDHEN and CDR2 is SYDVKM. In DNA form, the CDR3 reads TGTGCCAGCAGCTCTATGCCGGGGGGGCCTAACACTGAAGCTTTCTTT. It encodes CASSSMPGGPNTEAFF.

This chain links TRBV4-1 with TRBJ1-1; D gene unclear. This CDR3 spans 15 amino acids. V was pared by 0 bases and J by 3 bases, with 11 bases between. CDR1 MGHRA and CDR2 YSYEKL come from the germline V gene. CDR3 coding DNA: TGCGCCAGCAGCCAAGATTTGAGCTTGGACACTGAAGCTTTCTTT. This translates into CASSQDLSLDTEAFF.

This rearrangement joins TRBV6-5 to TRBJ1-4; 11 bases are a match to TRBD1. The CDR3 sequence is 15 residues long. Trimming took 6 bases from V and 7 from J; bases not matched to a gene: 7. Germline V gene sequence: CDR1 MNHEY, CDR2 SVGAGI. The CDR3, as DNA: TGTGCCAGCAGGCACGGACAGGGGGCTAGTGAAAAACTGTTTTTT. This gives the protein CASRHGQGASEKLFF.

This chain uses TRBV18 with TRBJ2-1, with 9 positions matching TRBD2. From germline, CDR1 is KGHSH and CDR2 LQKENI. This CDR3 region has 17 residues. J was trimmed by 7 bases and V by 2 bases; bases with no gene match: 12. CDR3 amino acids: CASSPRNGLAGRNEQFF. In nucleotides, the CDR3 is TGTGCCAGCTCACCAAGGAATGGTCTAGCGGGGAGGAATGAGCAGTTCTTC.

V gene TRBV7-2 combines with J gene TRBJ2-2, with a tentative D call TRBD2 (5 bases). The CDR3 covers 13 residues. V was pared by 3 bases and J by 13 bases, with 15 bases between. CDR1 is SGHTA and CDR2 is FQGNSA in the germline V gene. CDR3 in amino acids: CASSLLTREALFF. In DNA, the CDR3 is TGTGCCAGCAGCTTGTTAACACGGGAAGCGCTGTTTTTT.

The gene calls are TRBV5-4 and TRBJ1-2; D is uncertain. This CDR3 spans 16 amino acids. Trimming stripped 0 bases from V and 6 bases from J, with 18 bases between. CDR1 is SGHNT and CDR2 is YYREEE in the germline V gene (reference sequence). The CDR3 spells CASSLAPQPGRNGYTF. The CDR3 DNA reads as TGTGCCAGCAGCTTGGCCCCCCAGCCGGGGAGGAATGGCTACACCTTC.

The chain combines TRBV6-6 with TRBJ1-1, with D possibly being TRBD1 (6 bases). Germline V lookup: CDR1 MNHNY, CDR2 SVGAGI (reference sequence). The CDR3 has 15 residues. V was trimmed by 2 bases and J by 1 base, leaving 11 bases between them. CDR3 in amino acids: CASSYPDRSNTEAFF. The CDR3 DNA sequence: TGTGCCAGCAGTTACCCGGACAGATCGAACACTGAAGCTTTCTTT.

The V call is TRBV18, the J call TRBJ1-3; D may be TRBD1 (6 bases). The CDR3 loop spans 16 amino acids. CDR1 and CDR2 from the germline V gene are KGHSH and LQKENI. Trimming took off 3 bases at V and 0 bases at J, with 12 bases between the two ends. The chain's CDR3 is CASSPSTGNSGNTIYF. DNA of the CDR3: TGTGCCAGCTCACCCAGTACAGGGAACTCTGGAAACACCATATATTTT. The full variable domain, with the rest looked up from reference TRBV18 and TRBJ1-3, is NAGVMQNPRHLVRRRGQEARLRCSPMKGHSHVYWYRQLPEEGLKFMVYLQKENIIDESGMPKERFSAEFPKEGPSILRIQQVVRGDSAAYFCASSPSTGNSGNTIYFGEGSWLTVV.

In this sample, this clone turned up once. A junction end diverges from the germline sequence, so it may reflect a read error. This chain joins TRBV3-1 (or the pseudogene TRBV3-2) and TRBJ1-6; tentative D call: TRBD1 (5 bases). CDR3 length: 15 amino acids. Germline V CDR1 and CDR2: LGHDT, YNNKEL (reference sequence). The CDR3 loop is CASSQGDGVNSPLHF. Here the CDR3 DNA reads TGTGCCAGCAGTCAAGGGGACGGCGTTAATTCACCCCTCCACTTT.

The CDR3 sequence: CASSLGGLGYTF. The DNA of the CDR3 is TGTGCCAGCAGCTTAGGAGGGCTCGGCTACACCTTC. J is TRBJ1-2 and V is TRBV11-2; the D is unclear. From germline, CDR1 is SGHAT and CDR2 FQNNGV. This CDR3 has 12 residues. The V end was cut by 1 base, the J end by 8 bases, with 8 bases between.

The chain employs TRBV19 and TRBJ1-2; D is unclear. From germline, CDR1 is LNHDA and CDR2 SQIVND (reference sequence). Trimming stripped 9 bases from V and 0 bases from J, with 14 bases between. This CDR3 contains 14 residues. Written as DNA, the CDR3 is TGTGCCAGCCTTGATGGAGGCCCTAACTATGGCTACACCTTC. It is translated as CASLDGGPNYGYTF.

V is TRBV11-2 and J is TRBJ1-2; 8 nucleotides agree with TRBD1. CDR1 is SGHAT, CDR2 FQNNGV, per germline. The CDR3 length is 15 residues. J lost 4 bases, V lost 5 bases, and 9 bases had no gene match. CDR3 sequence: CASSPRTGWGYGYTF. DNA of the CDR3: TGTGCCAGCAGCCCCCGGACAGGGTGGGGCTATGGCTACACCTTC. The full variable domain, in which reference TRBV11-2 and TRBJ1-2 provide the parts outside the CDR3, is EAGVAQSPRYKIIEKRQSVAFWCNPISGHATLYWYQQILGQGPKLLIQFQNNGVVDDSQLPKDRFSAERLKGVDSTLKIQPAKLEDSAVYLCASSPRTGWGYGYTFGSGTRLTVV.

The chain combines TRBV7-6 with TRBJ2-1; 9 nucleotides agree with TRBD2. J lost 7 bases, V lost 2 bases, and 9 bases had no gene match. The CDR3 length is 16 residues. The germline V gene has CDR1 SGHVS and CDR2 FNYEAQ. DNA for the CDR3: TGTGCCAGCAGCTTAAAGGCGGGGGGGCTATCAAATGAGCAGTTCTTC. It codes for CASSLKAGGLSNEQFF.